The next 29 T cell receptor beta chains were all read from a single sample in a study of cytomegalovirus exposure and HLA in healthy donors. PCR was performed using 60 Vbeta and 13 Jbeta primers. Here immunoSEQ multiplex PCR was the method, and the copy in TCRdb shows in-frame clones only, minus some. This sample has some 150,000 clones, with roughly 80% found just once. The specimen was PBMCs. The receptors shown here come from a woman aged 30 to 39 in good health and CMV-seronegative.

CDR3 region: CASSPPSGAYEQYF. The CDR3 region has the DNA TGTGCCAGCAGCCCGCCCTCAGGGGCCTACGAGCAGTACTTC. The chain is built from TRBV7-2 and TRBJ2-7; TRBD1 might be the D (6 bases). V shed 5 bases and J shed 2 bases, with 13 bases lying between them. CDR1 and CDR2 (germline): SGHTA, FQGNSA. CDR3 size: 14 residues.

The chain is built from TRBV7-6 and TRBJ2-4, with 8 bases identical to TRBD1. V gave up 8 bases and J gave up 1 base; unmatched junction bases: 16. Germline loops: CDR1 SGHVS, CDR2 FNYEAQ. CDR3 size: 18 residues. CDR3: CASPIGQGLRRAKNIQYF. As DNA, the CDR3 is TGTGCCAGCCCCATAGGACAGGGTCTGAGAAGGGCCAAAAACATTCAGTACTTC.

The V gene is TRBV7-2, the J gene TRBJ1-1, with TRBD1 as a possible D gene (5 bases). Germline V gene lookup returns CDR1 SGHTA and CDR2 FQGNSA. This CDR3 has 17 amino acids. V lost 1 base and J 5 bases, leaving 20 bases between the germline ends. The CDR3 region is CASSLESRVAGRTEAFF. In nucleotides, the CDR3 is TGTGCCAGCAGCTTAGAATCTAGGGTAGCAGGGCGGACTGAAGCTTTCTTT.

V usage is TRBV30 and J usage is TRBJ2-7; D possibly corresponds to TRBD1 (5 bases). This CDR3 has 13 residues. The ends were cut back, 1 base at V and 3 bases at J, with 10 bases in the middle. Germline V lookup: CDR1 GTSNPN, CDR2 SVGIG (reference sequence). CDR3 nucleotide sequence: TGTGCCTGGAGTGCGGACAACTTCTACGAGCAGTACTTC. This translates into CAWSADNFYEQYF.

The gene calls are TRBV7-2 and TRBJ1-2, with D unresolved. Germline lookup yields CDR1 SGHTA and CDR2 FQGNSA. Between the trimmed V and J ends, which lost 0 bases and 2 bases, there was a span of 7 bases. The CDR3 is 14 amino acids. The DNA of the CDR3 is TGTGCCAGCAGCTTAGCAGGCGGAAACTATGGCTACACCTTC. Translating it yields CASSLAGGNYGYTF. The whole variable domain, remainder taken from reference TRBV7-2 and TRBJ1-2, is GAGVSQSPSNKVTEKGKDVELRCDPISGHTALYWYRQSLGQGLEFLIYFQGNSAPDKSGLPSDRFSAERTGGSVSTLTIQRTQQEDSAVYLCASSLAGGNYGYTFGSGTRLTVV.

Comments on this clone: Different DNA sequences within this sample yield the same CDR3. The rearrangement links TRBV7-2 to TRBJ2-4; TRBD1 is a possible D gene (6 bases). Trimming removed 4 bases from V and 1 base from J, with 14 bases in between. The CDR3 contains 16 residues. CDR1 and CDR2 from the germline V gene are SGHTA and FQGNSA. This chain's CDR3 is CASSSDRVLAKNIQYF. The CDR3 bases are TGTGCCAGCAGCTCGGACAGAGTACTGGCCAAAAACATTCAGTACTTC. The full variable domain, with the rest looked up from reference TRBV7-2 and TRBJ2-4, is GAGVSQSPSNKVTEKGKDVELRCDPISGHTALYWYRQSLGQGLEFLIYFQGNSAPDKSGLPSDRFSAERTGGSVSTLTIQRTQQEDSAVYLCASSSDRVLAKNIQYFGAGTRLSVL.

The chain uses TRBV5-1 and TRBJ1-4; 7 positions agree with TRBD1. With 2 bases clipped from V and 0 bases from J, the junction kept 7 bases outside the gene matches. The CDR3 is 17 residues long. The V gene's germline CDR1 is SGHRS and CDR2 YFSETQ. CDR3 region: CASSLRGGSATNEKLFF. The CDR3 DNA is TGCGCCAGCAGCTTACGAGGGGGCTCGGCAACTAATGAAAAACTGTTTTTT.

This sequence joins TRBV28 and TRBJ1-2, with 8 bases that match TRBD1. V gave up 6 bases and J gave up 8 bases; unmatched junction bases: 11. Germline V gene data show CDR1 as MDHEN and CDR2 as SYDVKM. The CDR3 length is 14 residues. This chain's CDR3 is CASRLMTGVDGYTF. CDR3 coding DNA: TGTGCCAGCAGACTGATGACAGGGGTTGACGGCTACACCTTC.

The J gene is TRBJ2-7, the V gene TRBV5-1, with D perhaps matching TRBD1 (5 bases). Trimming cost V 0 bases and J 4 bases, with 8 bases left between them. The CDR3 totals 13 residues. Germline assignment: CDR1 SGHRS and CDR2 YFSETQ. In DNA form, the CDR3 reads TGCGCCAGCAGCTTGGCTGCAGGGTACGAGCAGTACTTC. It yields the protein CASSLAAGYEQYF.

Details on this clone: The identical CDR3 is also encoded by other nucleotide sequences in the sample. The rearrangement uses TRBV4-3 and TRBJ2-5; a weak D match, TRBD1 (5 bases). Trimming shortened V by 3 bases and J by 5 bases, and 10 bases separated the two germline ends. Germline values: CDR1 LGHNA, CDR2 YSLEER. The CDR3 sequence is 13 residues long. CDR3 region: CASSQGRGETQYF. DNA of the CDR3: TGCGCCAGCAGCCAGGGTAGGGGCGAGACCCAGTACTTC.

The rearrangement uses TRBV10-2 and TRBJ2-7; TRBD1 matches 8 bases. The CDR3 has 15 residues. V was pared by 6 bases and J by 5 bases, with 12 bases of the junction left unmatched. CDR1 and CDR2 (germline): WSHSY, SAAADI. This CDR3 is CASSLPLPGQDEQYF. CDR3 DNA: TGCGCCAGCAGCTTACCTTTACCGGGACAGGACGAGCAGTACTTC.

This chain joins TRBV19 and TRBJ1-5; D is unresolved. The germline gives CDR1 LNHDA, CDR2 SQIVND (reference sequence). V dropped 5 bases and J dropped 3 bases, with 11 bases sitting between them. The CDR3 contains 14 residues. Here the CDR3 reads CASSFGEYNQPQHF. The CDR3 DNA follows: TGTGCCAGTAGTTTCGGGGAATACAATCAGCCCCAGCATTTT.

The chain couples TRBV27 to TRBJ2-7, with TRBD2 matching over 8 bases. The CDR3 is made up of 13 amino acids. V shed 5 bases and J 7 bases; nucleotides not matched to a gene: 7. The germline V gene has CDR1 MNHEY and CDR2 SMNVEV (reference sequence). CDR3 nucleotide sequence: TGTGCCAGCAGTCCCCGGGAGGGGCGGGAGCAGTACTTC. This codes for CASSPREGREQYF.

V and J are TRBV19 and TRBJ1-3; weak D call: TRBD1 (6 bases). CDR1 LNHDA and CDR2 SQIVND come from the germline V gene (reference sequence). V was pared by 7 bases and J by 4 bases, with 14 bases between. The CDR3 is 14 residues long. The DNA of the CDR3 is TGTGCCAGTACTTCGACAGGAGGAGGAAACACCATATATTTT. This sequence encodes CASTSTGGGNTIYF.

The genes are TRBV19 and TRBJ1-5, with D perhaps TRBD1 (6 bases). V dropped 4 bases and J dropped 4 bases, with 17 bases sitting between them. This CDR3 is built from 16 residues. Germline lookup yields CDR1 LNHDA and CDR2 SQIVND (reference sequence). This CDR3 reads CASSNSHRVSNQPQHF. The CDR3 DNA follows: TGTGCCAGTAGTAACTCTCACAGGGTCTCGAATCAGCCCCAGCATTTT.

The gene calls are TRBV16 and TRBJ1-5; 7 bases match TRBD1. Trimming took 2 bases from V and 3 from J; bases not matched to a gene: 13. From germline, CDR1 is KGHSY and CDR2 FQNENV. This CDR3 is 18 amino acids long. CDR3 amino acids: CASSQNLQGSWVNQPQHF. The DNA for the CDR3 is TGTGCCAGCAGCCAAAACCTACAGGGGAGTTGGGTCAATCAGCCCCAGCATTTT.

The chain joins TRBV6-1 to TRBJ1-6; D uncertain. Trimming took 8 bases from V and 4 from J, leaving 12 bases between them. The germline V gene encodes CDR1 MNHNS and CDR2 SASEGT. The CDR3 extends over 14 amino acids. The DNA for the CDR3 is TGTGCCAGCCAGGCCTTGGGTTATAATTCACCCCTCCACTTT. Protein sequence: CASQALGYNSPLHF.

V and J are TRBV5-1 and TRBJ1-5, with D unresolved. Germline-derived CDR1 and CDR2 are SGHRS and YFSETQ. The CDR3 is made up of 15 amino acids. The V end was cut by 4 bases, the J end by 6 bases, with 17 bases between. The CDR3 spells CASSQNGGYAQPQHF. CDR3 nucleotides: TGCGCCAGCAGCCAGAACGGAGGGTACGCTCAGCCCCAGCATTTT.

Here the CDR3 reads CASSFRDRGDPGNEKLFF. CDR3 in DNA: TGTGCCAGCAGCTTCCGGGACAGGGGTGACCCGGGGAATGAAAAACTGTTTTTT. The chain uses TRBV5-5 and TRBJ1-4; the match to TRBD1 covers 10 bases. Trimming cost V 2 bases and J 5 bases; bases outside gene matches: 12. CDR1 is SGHKS, CDR2 YYEKEE, per germline (reference sequence). There are 18 residues in the CDR3.

V usage is TRBV9 and J usage is TRBJ1-6, with no clear D. The V gene's germline CDR1 is SGDLS and CDR2 YYNGEE. This CDR3 has 15 residues. Deletions cut 0 bases from V and 6 bases from J, with 10 bases between. The CDR3 reads CASSVDGGFNSPLHF. As DNA, the CDR3 is TGTGCCAGCAGCGTAGATGGAGGGTTTAATTCACCCCTCCACTTT.

CDR3 in DNA: TGTGCCAGCAGCCCTGTCGTGCCCGGCGAGCAGTACTTC. Protein: CASSPVVPGEQYF. The V call is TRBV7-2, the J call TRBJ2-7; D remains unclear. With 5 bases removed from V and 6 bases from J, the gap between germline ends came to 14 bases. The germline gives CDR1 SGHTA, CDR2 FQGNSA. The CDR3 loop spans 13 amino acids.

V is TRBV6-6 and J is TRBJ1-6; TRBD1 matches at 8 bases. Germline values: CDR1 MNHNY, CDR2 SVGAGI (reference sequence). The ends lost 5 bases at V and 10 bases at J; junction bases unmatched: 4. The CDR3 has 13 residues. CDR3 sequence: CASSIDRGSPLHF. The CDR3 DNA follows: TGTGCCAGCAGTATCGACAGGGGATCACCCCTCCACTTT.

The CDR3 is CASGTGVGDEQFF. The CDR3 DNA follows: TGTGCCAGCGGCACAGGGGTGGGGGATGAGCAGTTCTTC. The rearrangement links TRBV11-2 to TRBJ2-1, with 7 positions matching TRBD1. V shed 8 bases, J shed 8 bases, and the junction held 9 bases outside the gene matches. Looked up from germline, CDR1 is SGHAT and CDR2 is FQNNGV. This CDR3 contains 13 residues.

V and J are TRBV7-2 and TRBJ2-7, with D perhaps matching TRBD2 (6 bases). CDR3 length equals 15 residues. Germline V gives CDR1 SGHTA, CDR2 FQGNSA. V shed 2 bases and J shed 3 bases, with 14 bases lying between them. CDR3 bases: TGTGCCAGCAGCTTAATGGCGGGAACGGGCTACGAGCAGTACTTC. Protein product: CASSLMAGTGYEQYF.

The chain uses TRBV27 and TRBJ1-3; the match to TRBD1 covers 8 bases. CDR1 and CDR2 (germline): MNHEY, SMNVEV (reference sequence). The CDR3 consists of 17 residues. Trimming cost V 6 bases and J 3 bases; bases outside gene matches: 13. Written as DNA, the CDR3 is TGTGCCAGCAGAAAACTAGGACAGGGCCTAAGTGGAAACACCATATATTTT. It is translated as CASRKLGQGLSGNTIYF.

This chain joins TRBV29-1 and TRBJ2-1, with TRBD2 matching 9 bases. The germline V gene has CDR1 SQVTM and CDR2 ANQGSEA. J lost 0 bases, V lost 6 bases, and 3 bases had no gene match. CDR3 length: 14 amino acids. The CDR3 DNA is TGCAGCGTCGATAGCGGGAGCTCCTACAATGAGCAGTTCTTC. This sequence encodes CSVDSGSSYNEQFF.

V usage is TRBV19 and J usage is TRBJ1-5; D remains ambiguous. From germline, CDR1 is LNHDA and CDR2 SQIVND (reference sequence). The CDR3 consists of 15 residues. The V end lost 6 bases, the J end lost 7 bases, and 19 bases lay between the germline ends. CDR3 amino acids: CASRNRAGLTQPQHF. For the CDR3, the DNA is TGTGCCAGTAGGAACCGGGCGGGCTTGACCCAGCCCCAGCATTTT.

The chain combines TRBV30 with TRBJ2-1; 7 bases are a match to TRBD2. V lost 0 bases and J lost 6; bases outside the gene matches: 5. Germline CDR1 GTSNPN, CDR2 SVGIG (reference sequence). The CDR3 totals 14 residues. CDR3 sequence (DNA): TGTGCCTGGAGTGTTTTGGGGGGGGTCAATGAGCAGTTCTTC. Its translation is CAWSVLGGVNEQFF.

This sequence joins TRBV19 and TRBJ1-1; a possible D gene is TRBD1 (5 bases). V dropped 6 bases and J dropped 5 bases, with 19 bases sitting between them. In germline, CDR1 is LNHDA, CDR2 SQIVND (reference sequence). This CDR3 is 15 amino acids long. The CDR3 DNA reads TGTGCCAGTAGCGCCGGCAGGGTTGGGGGGACTGAAGCTTTCTTT. Residues: CASSAGRVGGTEAFF.